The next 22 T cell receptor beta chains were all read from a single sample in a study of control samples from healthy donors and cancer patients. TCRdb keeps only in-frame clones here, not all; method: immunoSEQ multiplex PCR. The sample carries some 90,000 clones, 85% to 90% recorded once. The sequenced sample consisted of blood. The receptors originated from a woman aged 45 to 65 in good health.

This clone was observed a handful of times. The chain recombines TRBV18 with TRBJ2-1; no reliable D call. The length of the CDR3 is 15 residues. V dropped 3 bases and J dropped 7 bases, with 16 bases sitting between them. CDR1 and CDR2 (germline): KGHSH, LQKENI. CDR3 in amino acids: CASSPPAQPENEQFF. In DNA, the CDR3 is TGTGCCAGCTCACCTCCCGCCCAGCCGGAGAATGAGCAGTTCTTC. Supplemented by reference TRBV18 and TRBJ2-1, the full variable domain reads NAGVMQNPRHLVRRRGQEARLRCSPMKGHSHVYWYRQLPEEGLKFMVYLQKENIIDESGMPKERFSAEFPKEGPSILRIQQVVRGDSAAYFCASSPPAQPENEQFFGPGTRLTVL.

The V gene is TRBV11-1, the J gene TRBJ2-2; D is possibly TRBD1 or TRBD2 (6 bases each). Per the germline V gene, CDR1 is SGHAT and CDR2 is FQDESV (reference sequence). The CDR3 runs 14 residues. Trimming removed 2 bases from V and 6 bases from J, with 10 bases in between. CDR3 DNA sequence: TGTGCCAGCAGCTTATGGGGGGCGGCCGGGGAGCTGTTTTTT. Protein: CASSLWGAAGELFF. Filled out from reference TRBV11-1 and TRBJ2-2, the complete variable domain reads EAEVAQSPRYKITEKSQAVAFWCDPISGHATLYWYRQILGQGPELLVQFQDESVVDDSQLPKDRFSAERLKGVDSTLKIQPAELGDSAMYLCASSLWGAAGELFFGEGSRLTVL.

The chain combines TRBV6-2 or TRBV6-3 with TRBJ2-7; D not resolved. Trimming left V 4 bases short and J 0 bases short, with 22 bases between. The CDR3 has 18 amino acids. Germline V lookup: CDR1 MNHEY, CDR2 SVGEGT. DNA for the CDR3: TGTGCCAGCAGTTCCGCCGGCGGTTCCCGCGGCCCCTCCTACGAGCAGTACTTC. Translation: CASSSAGGSRGPSYEQYF.

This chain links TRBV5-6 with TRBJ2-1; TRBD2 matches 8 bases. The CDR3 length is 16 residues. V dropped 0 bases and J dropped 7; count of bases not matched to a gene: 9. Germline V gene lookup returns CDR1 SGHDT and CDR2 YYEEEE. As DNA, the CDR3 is TGTGCCAGCAGCTTGGTAGGCCCGGGAGGGCCAAATGAGCAGTTCTTC. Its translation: CASSLVGPGGPNEQFF.

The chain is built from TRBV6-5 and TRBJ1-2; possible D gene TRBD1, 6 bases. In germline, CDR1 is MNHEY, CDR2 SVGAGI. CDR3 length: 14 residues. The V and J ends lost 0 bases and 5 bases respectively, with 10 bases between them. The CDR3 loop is CASSYSSGEYGYTF. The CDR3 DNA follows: TGTGCCAGCAGTTACTCCTCAGGGGAATATGGCTACACCTTC.

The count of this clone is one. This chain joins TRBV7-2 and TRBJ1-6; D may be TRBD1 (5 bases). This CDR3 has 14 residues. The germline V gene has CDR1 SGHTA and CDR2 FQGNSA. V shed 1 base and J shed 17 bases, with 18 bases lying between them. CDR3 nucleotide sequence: TGTGCCAGCAGCTTAGAAGAGACAGCCCTATCCTTCCACTTT. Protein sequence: CASSLEETALSFHF.

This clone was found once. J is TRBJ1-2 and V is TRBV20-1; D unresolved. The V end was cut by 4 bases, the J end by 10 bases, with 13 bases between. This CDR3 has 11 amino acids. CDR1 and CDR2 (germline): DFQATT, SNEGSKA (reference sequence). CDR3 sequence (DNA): TGCAGTGCTACCATTAGAAAGCTCTACACCTTC. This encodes CSATIRKLYTF.

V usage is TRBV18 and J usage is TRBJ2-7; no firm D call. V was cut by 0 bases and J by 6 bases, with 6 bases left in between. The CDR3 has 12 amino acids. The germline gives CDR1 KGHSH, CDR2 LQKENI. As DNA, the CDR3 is TGTGCCAGCTCACCACCAATAGGCGAGCAGTACTTC. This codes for CASSPPIGEQYF.

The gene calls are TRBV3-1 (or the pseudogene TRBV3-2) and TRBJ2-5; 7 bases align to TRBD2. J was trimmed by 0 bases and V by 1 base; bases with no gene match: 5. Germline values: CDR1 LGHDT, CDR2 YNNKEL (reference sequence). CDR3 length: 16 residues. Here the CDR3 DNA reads TGTGCCAGCAGCCAAGCGAGGAGCGGGAACCAAGAGACCCAGTACTTC. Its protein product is CASSQARSGNQETQYF.

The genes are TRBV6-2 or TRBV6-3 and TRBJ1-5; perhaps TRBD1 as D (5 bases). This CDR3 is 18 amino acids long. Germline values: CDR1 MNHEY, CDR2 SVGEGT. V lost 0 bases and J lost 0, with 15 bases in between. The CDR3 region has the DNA TGTGCCAGCAGTTACTCGACCCAGGGTCCGTTTAGCAATCAGCCCCAGCATTTT. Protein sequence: CASSYSTQGPFSNQPQHF.

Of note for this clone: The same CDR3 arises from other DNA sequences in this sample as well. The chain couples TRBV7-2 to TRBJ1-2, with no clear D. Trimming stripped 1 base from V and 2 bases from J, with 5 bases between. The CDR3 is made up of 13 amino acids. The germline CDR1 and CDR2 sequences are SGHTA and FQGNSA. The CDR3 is CASSLGRNYGYTF. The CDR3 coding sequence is TGTGCCAGCAGCTTAGGCAGGAACTATGGCTACACCTTC.

CDR3: CASRLYTEAFF. As DNA, the CDR3 is TGTGCCAGCAGACTTTACACTGAAGCTTTCTTT. This chain uses TRBV7-8 with TRBJ1-1, with D unclear. This CDR3 has 11 residues. V lost 6 bases, J lost 3 bases, and 5 bases lay in between. CDR1 is SGHVS, CDR2 FQNEAQ, per germline. The full variable domain, in which reference TRBV7-8 and TRBJ1-1 provide the parts outside the CDR3, is GAGVSQSPRYKVAKRGQDVALRCDPISGHVSLFWYQQALGQGPEFLTYFQNEAQLDKSGLPSDRFFAERPEGSVSTLKIQRTQQEDSAVYLCASRLYTEAFFGQGTRLTVV.

In nucleotides, the CDR3 is TGTGCCAGCAGCAGGACAGGGGGGTGGGTGAATCAGCCCCAGCATTTT. Translating it yields CASSRTGGWVNQPQHF. V is TRBV27 and J is TRBJ1-5, with TRBD1 matching over 10 bases. Trimming took 6 bases from V and 4 from J; bases not matched to a gene: 9. This CDR3 is built from 16 residues. Germline V gene sequence: CDR1 MNHEY, CDR2 SMNVEV (reference sequence).

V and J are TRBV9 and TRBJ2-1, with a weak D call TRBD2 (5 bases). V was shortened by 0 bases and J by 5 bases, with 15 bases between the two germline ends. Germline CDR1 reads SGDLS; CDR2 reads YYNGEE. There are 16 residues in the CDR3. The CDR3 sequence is CASSVAEGASHNEQFF. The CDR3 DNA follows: TGTGCCAGCAGCGTAGCTGAGGGAGCTTCCCACAATGAGCAGTTCTTC.

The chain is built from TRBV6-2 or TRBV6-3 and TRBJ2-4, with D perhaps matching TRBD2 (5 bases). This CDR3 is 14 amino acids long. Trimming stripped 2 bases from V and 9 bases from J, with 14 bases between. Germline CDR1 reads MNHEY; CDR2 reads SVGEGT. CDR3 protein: CASSYMGYAGIQYF. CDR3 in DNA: TGTGCCAGCAGTTACATGGGATACGCGGGCATTCAGTACTTC.

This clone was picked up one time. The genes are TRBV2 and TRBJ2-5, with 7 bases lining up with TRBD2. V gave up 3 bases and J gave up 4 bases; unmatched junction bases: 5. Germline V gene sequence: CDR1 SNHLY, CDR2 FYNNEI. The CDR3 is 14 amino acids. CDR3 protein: CASSEGGGSETQYF. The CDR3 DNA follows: TGTGCCAGCAGTGAGGGGGGGGGATCAGAGACCCAGTACTTC.

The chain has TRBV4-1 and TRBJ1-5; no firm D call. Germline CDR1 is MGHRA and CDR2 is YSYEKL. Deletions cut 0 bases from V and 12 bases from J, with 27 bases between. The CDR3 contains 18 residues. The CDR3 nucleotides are TGCGCCAGCAGCCAAGATTCGATTTCGGGGTTTCTATTTGGCGGCCAGCATTTT. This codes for CASSQDSISGFLFGGQHF.

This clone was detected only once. The CDR3, as DNA: TGTGCCAGCAGTTACTTTGGCAGGGGTTACGAGCAGTACTTC. It is translated as CASSYFGRGYEQYF. The J gene is TRBJ2-7, the V gene TRBV6-5; perhaps TRBD1 as D (6 bases). Per the germline V gene, CDR1 is MNHEY and CDR2 is SVGAGI. V was cut by 1 base and J by 4 bases, with 11 bases left in between. This CDR3 has 14 residues.

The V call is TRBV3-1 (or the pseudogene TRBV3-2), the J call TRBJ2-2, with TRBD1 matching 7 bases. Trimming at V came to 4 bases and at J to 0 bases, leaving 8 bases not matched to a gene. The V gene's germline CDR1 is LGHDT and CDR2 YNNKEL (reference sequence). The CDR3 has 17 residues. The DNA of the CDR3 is TGTGCCAGCAGCCCTAGCCAGACAGGGCCGAACACCGGGGAGCTGTTTTTT. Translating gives CASSPSQTGPNTGELFF.

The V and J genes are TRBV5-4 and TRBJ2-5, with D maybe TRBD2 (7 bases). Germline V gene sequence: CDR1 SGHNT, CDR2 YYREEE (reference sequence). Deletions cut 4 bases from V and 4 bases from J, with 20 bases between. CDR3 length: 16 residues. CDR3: CASSDEGGGTSETQYF. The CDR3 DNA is TGTGCCAGCAGCGACGAGGGGGGGGGTACCTCAGAGACCCAGTACTTC.

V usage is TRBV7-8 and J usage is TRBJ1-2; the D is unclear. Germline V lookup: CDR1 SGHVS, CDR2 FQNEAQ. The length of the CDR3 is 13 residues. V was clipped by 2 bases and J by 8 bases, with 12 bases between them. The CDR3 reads CASSLSGVRGYTF. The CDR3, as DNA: TGTGCCAGCAGCTTAAGTGGGGTGCGGGGCTACACCTTC.

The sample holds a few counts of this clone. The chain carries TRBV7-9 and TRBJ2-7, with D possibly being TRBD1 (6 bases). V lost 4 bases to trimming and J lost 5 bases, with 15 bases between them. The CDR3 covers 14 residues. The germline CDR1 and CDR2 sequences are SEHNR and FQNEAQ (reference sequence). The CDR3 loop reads CASSSQTGIHEQYF. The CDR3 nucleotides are TGTGCCAGCAGCTCCCAGACAGGTATCCACGAGCAGTACTTC.